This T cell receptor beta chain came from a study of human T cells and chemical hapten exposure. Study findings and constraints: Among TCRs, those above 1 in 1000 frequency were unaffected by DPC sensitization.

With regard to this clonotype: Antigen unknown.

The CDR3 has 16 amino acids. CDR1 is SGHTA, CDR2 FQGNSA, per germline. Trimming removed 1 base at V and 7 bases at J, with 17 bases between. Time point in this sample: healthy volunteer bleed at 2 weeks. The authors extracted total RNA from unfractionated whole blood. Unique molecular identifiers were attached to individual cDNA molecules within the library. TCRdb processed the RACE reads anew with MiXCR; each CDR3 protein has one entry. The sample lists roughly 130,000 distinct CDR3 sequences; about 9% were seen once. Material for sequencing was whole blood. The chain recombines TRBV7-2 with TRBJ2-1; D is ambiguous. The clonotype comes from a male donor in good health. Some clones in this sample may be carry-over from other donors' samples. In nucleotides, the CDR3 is TGTGCCAGCAGCTTAGTCTTTACCCTGGCTTGGAATGAGCAGTTCTTC. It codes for CASSLVFTLAWNEQFF. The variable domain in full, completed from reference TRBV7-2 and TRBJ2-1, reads GAGVSQSPSNKVTEKGKDVELRCDPISGHTALYWYRQSLGQGLEFLIYFQGNSAPDKSGLPSDRFSAERTGGSVSTLTIQRTQQEDSAVYLCASSLVFTLAWNEQFFGPGTRLTVL.